This entry is about one TCR beta chain. It lacks a known antigen. Qualities for individual bases were not recorded, and no much larger clone is one base off. This entry belongs to a study of blood T cell repertoires in COVID-19 (dated by TCRdb to about 2020). General notes on the study: Samples covering the acute and convalescent phases of COVID-19 were provided by collaborators in the United States, Italy and Spain. The material from the prospective study consisted of cDNA or gDNA derived from T cells, B-cell-depleted T cells, or PBMCs. Deeply sampled blood TCRbeta repertoires from subjects exposed to, actively infected with, or recovered from COVID-19 were included in the dataset. The repertoires were made available in a free public database intended to serve as a resource for research on the immune response to SARS-CoV-2. Samples came from the ongoing ImmuneRACE study (first 160 participants) plus 1,254 subjects from 6 global collaborators. Nearly every sample came with metadata listing a de-identified subject ID, COVID-19 status, age in years and sex. HLA class I and class II types, where available, came from metadata supplied by the sample provider rather than from assay-based typing.

The collaborating institutions used their own protocols to collect whole blood in K2EDTA tubes. For TCRbeta analysis, collaborators shipped samples in one of three forms: frozen whole blood, isolated PBMCs, or DNA extracted from either of those sample types. Overall study results and their limits: How much clinical and demographic metadata was included differed by source and by participant, and the metadata was provided uncurated.

TCRbeta CDR3 regions were amplified from genomic DNA by means of the immunoSEQ Assay, a bias-controlled multiplex PCR. Per the original workflow: The number of nucleated cells in each sample was estimated from the amplification of reference gene primers within the assay. To quantify the absolute abundance of each unique TCRbeta CDR3 rearrangement, sequence reads were collapsed and filtered. For each sample, productive Simpson clonality was calculated by taking the square root of Simpson's diversity index across productive rearrangements. TCRdb re-hosts the immuneACCESS table, in-frame sequences only. Its copies lack some clones; in the studies checked, an unresolved V gene accounts for under half of them, and the cause for the rest is not known. The D gene and trimming were derived from the DNA, and the V and J assignments and clone size from that table. The sample has fewer than 60,000 clones on record, 86% of them singletons. Around 24% of the sample comes from the top ten.

This clonotype was obtained from a woman at least 80 years old with acute or convalescent COVID-19. Sequences were obtained from peripheral blood.

The CDR3 has the sequence CASSQQGPAFQFF. The DNA sequence follows: TGTGCCAGCAGTCAACAGGGACCCGCTTTCCAGTTCTTC. The chain uses TRBV12-3 or TRBV12-4 and TRBJ2-1; possibly the D gene is TRBD1, per 6 matching bases. A distance of 18 bases separates the germline ends of V and J, which lose 5 bases and 13 bases respectively. The CDR3 holds 13 amino acids from the cysteine to the phenylalanine. Left in the record is the CDR3 DNA by itself, 39 bases read in frame from the first base.